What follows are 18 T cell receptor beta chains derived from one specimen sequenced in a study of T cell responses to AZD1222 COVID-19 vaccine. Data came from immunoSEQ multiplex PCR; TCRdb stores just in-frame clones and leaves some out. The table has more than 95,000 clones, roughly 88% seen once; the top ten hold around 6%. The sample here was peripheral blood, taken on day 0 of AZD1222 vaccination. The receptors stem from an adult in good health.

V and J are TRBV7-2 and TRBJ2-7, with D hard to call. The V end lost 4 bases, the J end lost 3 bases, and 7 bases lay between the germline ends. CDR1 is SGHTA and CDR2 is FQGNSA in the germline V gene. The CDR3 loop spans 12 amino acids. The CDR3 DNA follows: TGTGCCAGCAGCTCGACCCACTACGAGCAGTACTTC. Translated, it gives CASSSTHYEQYF.

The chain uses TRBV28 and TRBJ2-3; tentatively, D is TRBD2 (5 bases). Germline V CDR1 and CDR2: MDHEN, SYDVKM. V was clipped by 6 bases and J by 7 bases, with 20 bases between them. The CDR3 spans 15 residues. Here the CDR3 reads CASRGQAAALNTQYF. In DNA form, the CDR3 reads TGTGCCAGCAGAGGTCAAGCGGCAGCGCTAAATACGCAGTATTTT.

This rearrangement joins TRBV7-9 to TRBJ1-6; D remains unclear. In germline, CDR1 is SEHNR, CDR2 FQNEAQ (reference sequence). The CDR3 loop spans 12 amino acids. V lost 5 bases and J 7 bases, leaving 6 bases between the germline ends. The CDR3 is CASSAMNSPLHF. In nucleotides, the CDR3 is TGTGCCAGCAGCGCGATGAATTCACCCCTCCACTTT.

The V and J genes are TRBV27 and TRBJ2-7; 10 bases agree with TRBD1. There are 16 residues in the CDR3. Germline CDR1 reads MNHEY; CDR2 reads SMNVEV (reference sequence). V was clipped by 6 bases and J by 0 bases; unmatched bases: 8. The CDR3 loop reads CASSPGTGEISYEQYF. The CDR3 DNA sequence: TGTGCCAGCAGCCCTGGGACAGGGGAAATCTCCTACGAGCAGTACTTC.

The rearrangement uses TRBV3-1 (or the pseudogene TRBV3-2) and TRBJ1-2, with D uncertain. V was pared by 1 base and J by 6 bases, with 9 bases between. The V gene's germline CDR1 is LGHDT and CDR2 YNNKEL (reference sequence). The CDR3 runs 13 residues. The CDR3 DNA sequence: TGTGCCAGCAGCCAAGGGGGAAGGAATGGCTACACCTTC. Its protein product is CASSQGGRNGYTF.

CDR3 amino acids: CASSYSSGGQPQHF. Written as DNA, the CDR3 is TGTGCCAGCAGTTACTCGAGTGGGGGTCAGCCCCAGCATTTT. This sequence joins TRBV6-5 and TRBJ1-5; D possibly corresponds to TRBD1 (5 bases). Looked up from germline, CDR1 is MNHEY and CDR2 is SVGAGI. This CDR3 has 14 residues. The V and J ends lost 0 bases and 6 bases respectively, with 9 bases between them.

The CDR3 is CASSYSGRTIGYTF. CDR3 DNA sequence: TGTGCCAGCAGTTACTCGGGAAGGACGATCGGCTACACCTTC. The chain employs TRBV6-2 or TRBV6-3 and TRBJ1-2; D ambiguous. The CDR3 sequence is 14 residues long. Trimming left V 0 bases short and J 8 bases short, with 13 bases between. CDR1 MNHEY and CDR2 SVGEGT come from the germline V gene.

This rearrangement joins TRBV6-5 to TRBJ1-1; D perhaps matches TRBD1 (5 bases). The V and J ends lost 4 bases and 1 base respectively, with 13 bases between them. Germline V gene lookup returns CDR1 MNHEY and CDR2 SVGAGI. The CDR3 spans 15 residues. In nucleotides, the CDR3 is TGTGCCAGCAGTTTGGGGACCAGGCCGAACACTGAAGCTTTCTTT. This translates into CASSLGTRPNTEAFF.

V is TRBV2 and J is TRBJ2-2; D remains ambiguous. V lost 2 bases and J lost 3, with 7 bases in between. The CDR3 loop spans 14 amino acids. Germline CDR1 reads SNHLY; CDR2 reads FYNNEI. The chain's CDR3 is CASSELRDTGELFF. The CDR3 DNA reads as TGTGCCAGCAGTGAACTAAGGGACACCGGGGAGCTGTTTTTT.

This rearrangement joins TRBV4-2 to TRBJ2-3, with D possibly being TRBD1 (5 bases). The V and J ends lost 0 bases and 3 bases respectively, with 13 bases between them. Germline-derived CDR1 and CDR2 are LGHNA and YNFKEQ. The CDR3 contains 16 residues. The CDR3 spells CASSQDIWGLTDTQYF. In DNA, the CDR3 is TGTGCCAGCAGCCAAGATATCTGGGGCCTGACAGATACGCAGTATTTT.

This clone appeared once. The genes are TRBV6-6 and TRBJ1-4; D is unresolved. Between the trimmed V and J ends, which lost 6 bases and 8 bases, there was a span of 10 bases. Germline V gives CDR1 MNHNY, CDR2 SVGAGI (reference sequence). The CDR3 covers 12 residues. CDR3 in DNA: TGTGCCAGCAGCGAGACATCCGAAAAACTGTTTTTT. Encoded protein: CASSETSEKLFF.

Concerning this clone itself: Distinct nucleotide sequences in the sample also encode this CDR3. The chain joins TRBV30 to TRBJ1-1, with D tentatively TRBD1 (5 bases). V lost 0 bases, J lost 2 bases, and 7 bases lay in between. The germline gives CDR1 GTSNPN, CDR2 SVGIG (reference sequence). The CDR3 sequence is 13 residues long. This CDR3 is CAWSVQGNTEAFF. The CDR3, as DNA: TGTGCCTGGAGTGTTCAGGGCAACACTGAAGCTTTCTTT.

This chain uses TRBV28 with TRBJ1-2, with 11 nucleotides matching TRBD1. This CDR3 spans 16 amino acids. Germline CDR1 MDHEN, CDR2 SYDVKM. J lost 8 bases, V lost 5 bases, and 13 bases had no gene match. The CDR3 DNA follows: TGTGCCAGCAGTCCGGCGACGTGGGACAGGGGGTTAGGCTACACCTTC. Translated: CASSPATWDRGLGYTF.

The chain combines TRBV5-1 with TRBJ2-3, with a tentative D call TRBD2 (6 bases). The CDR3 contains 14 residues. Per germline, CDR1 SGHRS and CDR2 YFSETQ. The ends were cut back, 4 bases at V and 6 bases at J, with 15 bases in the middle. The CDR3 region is CASSVAGSEDTQYF. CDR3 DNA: TGCGCCAGCAGCGTCGCGGGGAGTGAGGATACGCAGTATTTT.

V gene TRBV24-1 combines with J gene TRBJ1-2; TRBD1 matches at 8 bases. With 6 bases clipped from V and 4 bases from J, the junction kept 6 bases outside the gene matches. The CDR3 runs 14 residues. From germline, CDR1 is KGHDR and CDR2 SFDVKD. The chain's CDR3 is CATSQGAEFYGYTF. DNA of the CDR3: TGTGCCACCAGTCAGGGGGCAGAGTTCTATGGCTACACCTTC.

The CDR3 loop reads CASSQWTDQPQHF. CDR3 DNA: TGTGCCAGCAGCCAATGGACAGACCAGCCCCAGCATTTT. The genes are TRBV3-1 (or the pseudogene TRBV3-2) and TRBJ1-5; D is perhaps TRBD1 (6 bases). Germline V lookup: CDR1 LGHDT, CDR2 YNNKEL (reference sequence). The length of the CDR3 is 13 residues. The ends were cut back, 2 bases at V and 7 bases at J, with 9 bases in the middle.

The CDR3 sequence is CASSLVDGYSGNTIYF. For the CDR3, the DNA is TGTGCCAGCAGCTTAGTCGACGGATACTCTGGAAACACCATATATTTT. This chain uses TRBV11-2 with TRBJ1-3; D uncertain. Germline CDR1 reads SGHAT; CDR2 reads FQNNGV. The CDR3 spans 16 residues. Trimming took off 1 base at V and 0 bases at J, with 10 bases between the two ends.

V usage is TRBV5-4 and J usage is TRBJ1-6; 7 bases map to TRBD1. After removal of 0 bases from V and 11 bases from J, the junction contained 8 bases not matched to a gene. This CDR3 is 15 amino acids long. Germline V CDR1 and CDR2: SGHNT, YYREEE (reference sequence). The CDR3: CASSLGVQGQAPLHF. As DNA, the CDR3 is TGTGCCAGCAGCTTGGGGGTACAGGGGCAGGCACCCCTCCACTTT.